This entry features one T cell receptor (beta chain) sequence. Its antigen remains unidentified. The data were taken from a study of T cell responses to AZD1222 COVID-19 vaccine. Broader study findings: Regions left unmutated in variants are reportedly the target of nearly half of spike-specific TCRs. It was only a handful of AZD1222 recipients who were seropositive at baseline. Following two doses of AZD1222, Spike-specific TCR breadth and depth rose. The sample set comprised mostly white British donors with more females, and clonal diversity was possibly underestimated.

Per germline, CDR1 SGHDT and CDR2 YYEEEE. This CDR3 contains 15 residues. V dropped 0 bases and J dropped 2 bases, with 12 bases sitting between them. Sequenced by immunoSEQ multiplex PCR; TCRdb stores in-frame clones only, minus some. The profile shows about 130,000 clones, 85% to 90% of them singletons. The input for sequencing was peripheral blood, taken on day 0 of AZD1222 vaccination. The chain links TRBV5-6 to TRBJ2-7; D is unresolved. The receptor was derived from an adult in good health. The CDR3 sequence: CASSLELGSPYEQYF. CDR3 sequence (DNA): TGTGCCAGCAGCTTGGAGCTAGGGTCCCCCTACGAGCAGTACTTC.